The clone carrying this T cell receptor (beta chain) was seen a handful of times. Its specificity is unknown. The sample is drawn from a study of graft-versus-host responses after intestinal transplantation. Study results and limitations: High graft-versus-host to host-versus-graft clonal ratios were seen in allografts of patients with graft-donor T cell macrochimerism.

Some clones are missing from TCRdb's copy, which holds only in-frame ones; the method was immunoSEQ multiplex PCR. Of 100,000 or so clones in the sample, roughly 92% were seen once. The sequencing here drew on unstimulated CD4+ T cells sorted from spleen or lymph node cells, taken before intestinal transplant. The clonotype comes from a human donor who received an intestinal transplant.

CDR3 sequence reads: CASSDRLTNTEAFF. The DNA of the CDR3 is TGTGCCAGCAGTGACCGACTCACGAACACTGAAGCTTTCTTT. V gene TRBV6-1 combines with J gene TRBJ1-1, with D unresolved. Between the trimmed V and J ends, which lost 3 bases and 1 base, there was a span of 9 bases. This CDR3 comprises 14 residues. Germline lookup yields CDR1 MNHNS and CDR2 SASEGT.